The 28 T cell receptor beta chains below were found in one sample sequenced in a study of blood T cell repertoires in COVID-19. The table came from immunoSEQ multiplex PCR; TCRdb's copy has only in-frame clones and leaves some out. This sample carries 200,000 to 250,000 clones, approximately 82% of them seen once, and the ten largest clones take nearly 5%. The sequenced sample was peripheral blood. These receptors all come from a woman aged 80 or over with active or convalescent COVID-19.

The rearrangement joins TRBV6-5 to TRBJ1-4; D possibly corresponds to TRBD1 (6 bases). The CDR3 is 14 residues long. V gave up 6 bases and J gave up 7 bases, with 15 bases separating them. CDR1 is MNHEY, CDR2 SVGAGI, per germline. CDR3 residues: CASSVTGSIEKLFF. The CDR3 DNA follows: TGTGCCAGCAGCGTAACAGGGAGCATTGAAAAACTGTTTTTT.

The J gene is TRBJ1-5, the V gene TRBV28, with 8 bases fitting TRBD1. Germline V gene sequence: CDR1 MDHEN, CDR2 SYDVKM. The CDR3 has 15 amino acids. The V segment lost 6 bases and the J segment 1 base; nucleotides outside the gene matches: 5. The CDR3 nucleotides read TGTGCCAGCAGAGAGCGACAGGGGAGCAATCAGCCCCAGCATTTT. It codes for CASRERQGSNQPQHF.

The V gene is TRBV19, the J gene TRBJ1-4; a weak D match, TRBD1 (6 bases). Trimming pared 3 bases from V and 5 bases from J, leaving 13 bases between. Germline V gene lookup returns CDR1 LNHDA and CDR2 SQIVND (reference sequence). The CDR3 spans 15 residues. The CDR3 nucleotides read TGTGCCAGTAGTATGGAGCAGGGGTTCAATGAAAAACTGTTTTTT. Translating it yields CASSMEQGFNEKLFF.

The chain links TRBV4-2 to TRBJ2-2; D gene uncertain. Germline CDR1 is LGHNA and CDR2 is YNFKEQ. The CDR3 totals 16 residues. V dropped 4 bases and J dropped 4 bases, with 16 bases sitting between them. CDR3 DNA: TGTGCCAGCAGCCCAGCCGGGTCCCCACTCACCGGGGAGCTGTTTTTT. It encodes CASSPAGSPLTGELFF.

This chain uses TRBV5-1 with TRBJ2-5, with 8 bases matching TRBD2. The CDR3 is 15 amino acids. The ends lost 0 bases at V and 6 bases at J; junction bases unmatched: 7. CDR1 is SGHRS and CDR2 is YFSETQ in the germline V gene. CDR3 residues: CASSLDRRGDQTQYF. The CDR3 DNA follows: TGCGCCAGCAGCTTGGATCGGCGGGGGGATCAGACCCAGTACTTC.

CDR3: CASSEELAFTDTQYF. The CDR3 region has the DNA TGTGCCAGCAGTGAAGAATTAGCCTTCACAGATACGCAGTATTTT. V usage is TRBV2 and J usage is TRBJ2-3; D not resolved. This CDR3 comprises 15 residues. The germline V gene has CDR1 SNHLY and CDR2 FYNNEI. V lost 1 base, J lost 2 bases, and 10 bases lay in between.

This chain uses TRBV5-6 with TRBJ1-3; 9 bases are a match to TRBD1. V gave up 4 bases and J gave up 2 bases; unmatched junction bases: 10. In germline, CDR1 is SGHDT, CDR2 YYEEEE. CDR3 length: 17 residues. The chain's CDR3 is CASSTPGQGFTGNTIYF. The CDR3 DNA follows: TGTGCCAGCAGCACCCCGGGACAGGGTTTTACTGGAAACACCATATATTTT. Filled out from reference TRBV5-6 and TRBJ1-3, the complete variable domain reads DAGVTQSPTHLIKTRGQQVTLRCSPKSGHDTVSWYQQALGQGPQFIFQYYEEEERQRGNFPDRFSGHQFPNYSSELNVNALLLGDSALYLCASSTPGQGFTGNTIYFGEGSWLTVV.

This sequence joins TRBV29-1 and TRBJ1-2; D is unresolved. The length of the CDR3 is 11 residues. Germline CDR1 and CDR2: SQVTM and ANQGSEA. The germline V and J ends were trimmed by 4 bases and 3 bases, with 6 bases remaining between them. In DNA form, the CDR3 reads TGCAGCGTTGGCCCAGACTATGGCTACACCTTC. The encoded protein is CSVGPDYGYTF.

V usage is TRBV27 and J usage is TRBJ2-7; TRBD1 matches at 10 bases. CDR3 size: 14 residues. CDR1 is MNHEY, CDR2 SMNVEV, per germline (reference sequence). The V and J ends lost 6 bases and 5 bases, in that order; junction bases with no gene match: 7. The CDR3 protein is CASSLGQGVHEQYF. In DNA, the CDR3 is TGTGCCAGCAGCCTAGGACAGGGGGTCCACGAGCAGTACTTC.

DNA for the CDR3: TGTGCCAGCAGCTTGGGACAGTCAATTTCACCCCTCCACTTT. Translating gives CASSLGQSISPLHF. The V gene is TRBV13, the J gene TRBJ1-6; TRBD1 matches at 7 bases. Germline lookup yields CDR1 PRHDT and CDR2 FYEKMQ (reference sequence). The J segment lost 9 bases and the V segment lost 3 bases, leaving 5 bases of the junction unmatched. CDR3 length: 14 amino acids.

The chain joins TRBV4-1 to TRBJ2-5; 16 bases agree with TRBD2. J gave up 4 bases and V 3 bases, and 8 bases lay outside the gene matches. Germline V gene lookup returns CDR1 MGHRA and CDR2 YSYEKL. The CDR3 totals 18 residues. CDR3 DNA sequence: TGCGCCAGCAGCCACCCGGGACTAGCGGGAGGGCTAGTAGAGACCCAGTACTTC. Its protein is CASSHPGLAGGLVETQYF.

This chain joins TRBV9 and TRBJ2-3; TRBD2 is a possible D gene (5 bases). The ends were cut back, 0 bases at V and 2 bases at J, with 7 bases in the middle. From germline, CDR1 is SGDLS and CDR2 YYNGEE. This CDR3 contains 14 residues. Here the CDR3 reads CASSVGGYTDTQYF. CDR3 nucleotides: TGTGCCAGCAGCGTAGGCGGGTACACAGATACGCAGTATTTT.

This clone has a handful of counts. The CDR3: CASSVAGDQPQHF. CDR3 bases: TGTGCCAGCAGCGTGGCCGGAGATCAGCCCCAGCATTTT. J is TRBJ1-5 and V is TRBV7-2, with D hard to call. Germline CDR1 reads SGHTA; CDR2 reads FQGNSA. Between the trimmed V and J ends, which lost 5 bases and 5 bases, there was a span of 10 bases. The CDR3 sequence is 13 residues long.

This clone was seen once. V is TRBV12-3 or TRBV12-4 and J is TRBJ1-2; D not resolved. CDR3 length: 13 amino acids. The V gene lost 8 bases and the J gene lost 5 bases, with 15 bases spanning the gap. The CDR3 here is CASRPGSEYGYTF. CDR3 sequence (DNA): TGTGCCAGCCGACCGGGTTCTGAGTATGGCTACACCTTC.

The chain carries TRBV25-1 and TRBJ2-1, with 7 bases identical to TRBD1. This CDR3 region has 15 residues. CDR1 and CDR2 from the germline V gene are MGHDK and SYGVNS. After removal of 6 bases from V and 5 bases from J, the junction contained 10 bases not matched to a gene. This CDR3 is CASSATGRLHNEQFF. The CDR3 DNA reads as TGTGCCAGCAGCGCGACAGGGCGGTTGCACAATGAGCAGTTCTTC. The whole variable domain, remainder taken from reference TRBV25-1 and TRBJ2-1, is EADIYQTPRYLVIGTGKKITLECSQTMGHDKMYWYQQDPGMELHLIHYSYGVNSTEKGDLSSESTVSRIRTEHFPLTLESARPSHTSQYLCASSATGRLHNEQFFGPGTRLTVL.

The count of this clone is one. The J gene is TRBJ2-5, the V gene TRBV5-5; 10 bases match TRBD2. The CDR3 runs to 14 residues. Germline V gene sequence: CDR1 SGHKS, CDR2 YYEKEE (reference sequence). The V gene end was trimmed by 4 bases and the J gene end by 5 bases; junction bases not matched to a gene: 5. The CDR3 DNA sequence: TGTGCCAGCAGCCAGCGGGAGGGCCGGGAGACCCAGTACTTC. Its translation: CASSQREGRETQYF.

The gene calls are TRBV5-1 and TRBJ2-3; TRBD1 matches 8 bases. The CDR3 extends over 15 amino acids. V dropped 0 bases and J dropped 0; count of bases not matched to a gene: 0. Per the germline V gene, CDR1 is SGHRS and CDR2 is YFSETQ. As DNA, the CDR3 is TGCGCCAGCAGCTTGGGGGACAGGAGCACAGATACGCAGTATTTT. This sequence encodes CASSLGDRSTDTQYF. The whole variable domain, filled in from reference TRBV5-1 and TRBJ2-3, reads KAGVTQTPRYLIKTRGQQVTLSCSPISGHRSVSWYQQTPGQGLQFLFEYFSETQRNKGNFPGRFSGRQFSNSRSEMNVSTLELGDSALYLCASSLGDRSTDTQYFGPGTRLTVL.

This clone showed up just a few times. The rearrangement links TRBV27 to TRBJ1-2, with 9 bases identical to TRBD1. Per germline, CDR1 MNHEY and CDR2 SMNVEV (reference sequence). J gave up 8 bases and V 0 bases, and 10 bases lay outside the gene matches. This CDR3 has 16 amino acids. The CDR3 protein is CASSLSSRTGVRGYTF. The DNA of the CDR3 is TGTGCCAGCAGTTTATCGTCAAGGACAGGGGTACGAGGCTACACCTTC.

The table lists this clone with a few counts. This chain uses TRBV6-5 with TRBJ1-2, with D maybe TRBD1 (6 bases). The CDR3 is 15 residues long. V was shortened by 4 bases and J by 6 bases, with 18 bases between the two germline ends. Germline-derived CDR1 and CDR2 are MNHEY and SVGAGI. The CDR3 region is CASSSGGLGENGYTF. The CDR3 DNA reads TGTGCCAGCAGTTCGGGGGGCTTGGGTGAAAATGGCTACACCTTC.

J is TRBJ2-5 and V is TRBV18; TRBD1 matches at 11 bases. The V and J ends lost 3 bases and 5 bases, in that order; junction bases with no gene match: 5. From germline, CDR1 is KGHSH and CDR2 LQKENI. This CDR3 is 15 amino acids long. Here the CDR3 DNA reads TGTGCCAGCTCACCGGGACAGGGGGTCGGGGAGACCCAGTACTTC. It codes for CASSPGQGVGETQYF.

The chain carries TRBV19 and TRBJ1-1; 8 bases match TRBD1. The J segment lost 8 bases and the V segment lost 3 bases, leaving 2 bases of the junction unmatched. In germline, CDR1 is LNHDA, CDR2 SQIVND (reference sequence). This CDR3 comprises 12 residues. The CDR3 sequence: CASSIGQGEAFF. The CDR3 coding sequence is TGTGCCAGTAGTATTGGACAGGGCGAAGCTTTCTTT.

The CDR3 bases are TGTGCCAGCAGCCCCAAGGGGGTTGGGTCGAACACCGGGGAGCTGTTTTTT. Protein sequence: CASSPKGVGSNTGELFF. The chain carries TRBV3-1 (or the pseudogene TRBV3-2) and TRBJ2-2; TRBD1 is a possible D gene (6 bases). The CDR3 contains 17 residues. The V end lost 4 bases, the J end lost 0 bases, and 15 bases lay between the germline ends. In germline, CDR1 is LGHDT, CDR2 YNNKEL (reference sequence).

The V and J genes are TRBV5-1 and TRBJ2-1; TRBD2 matches 11 bases. J was trimmed by 4 bases and V by 0 bases; bases with no gene match: 9. The CDR3 spans 18 residues. Germline V gene sequence: CDR1 SGHRS, CDR2 YFSETQ. This CDR3 is CASSLAVASGRIYNEQFF. DNA for the CDR3: TGCGCCAGCAGCTTGGCCGTAGCTAGCGGGAGGATTTACAATGAGCAGTTCTTC.

For the CDR3, the DNA is TGTGCCAGTAGTATAGACCGGACTAGCGGGAGTGAATACCCCTTAGATACGCAGTATTTT. This sequence encodes CASSIDRTSGSEYPLDTQYF. This sequence joins TRBV19 and TRBJ2-3, with TRBD2 identical over 13 bases. Germline CDR1 is LNHDA and CDR2 is SQIVND (reference sequence). This CDR3 has 20 residues. The V segment lost 0 bases and the J segment 5 bases; nucleotides outside the gene matches: 14.

This chain connects TRBV15 to TRBJ2-3; D perhaps matches TRBD1 (6 bases). The germline V gene has CDR1 LNHNV and CDR2 YYDKDF (reference sequence). This CDR3 contains 16 residues. V gave up 1 base and J gave up 1 base, with 12 bases separating them. DNA of the CDR3: TGTGCCACCAGCAGAGGTACAGGGAGTGGCACAGATACGCAGTATTTT. It yields the protein CATSRGTGSGTDTQYF.

This chain connects TRBV19 to TRBJ1-3; weak D call: TRBD1 (5 bases). The germline V gene encodes CDR1 LNHDA and CDR2 SQIVND (reference sequence). V lost 10 bases and J 0 bases, leaving 16 bases between the germline ends. There are 15 residues in the CDR3. Written as DNA, the CDR3 is TGTGCCATCACTAAAGGGGCCTACTCTGGAAACACCATATATTTT. It codes for CAITKGAYSGNTIYF.

The chain recombines TRBV25-1 with TRBJ1-2; no clear D. Germline CDR1 is MGHDK and CDR2 is SYGVNS. This CDR3 comprises 12 residues. V was trimmed by 3 bases and J by 4 bases, leaving 6 bases between them. The CDR3 reads CASSDYSYGYTF. CDR3 nucleotides: TGTGCCAGCAGTGATTACAGCTATGGCTACACCTTC.

V usage is TRBV28 and J usage is TRBJ1-4; tentatively, D is TRBD1 (5 bases). V gave up 4 bases and J gave up 6 bases, with 12 bases separating them. The CDR3 loop spans 14 amino acids. Germline V CDR1 and CDR2: MDHEN, SYDVKM. CDR3 sequence reads: CASSSIGVYEKLFF. CDR3 coding DNA: TGTGCCAGCAGTTCCATAGGGGTGTATGAAAAACTGTTTTTT.